The clone carrying this T cell receptor beta chain was found a few times. The CDR3 runs to 16 residues. The germline V gene encodes CDR1 MGHRA and CDR2 YSYEKL. V was cut by 1 base and J by 1 base, with 10 bases left in between. Thyroid ultrasound, orbital computed tomography, clinical symptoms, and serum thyroxine and TRAb underpinned diagnoses. These data belong to a study of T cells in Graves' hyperthyroidism and ophthalmopathy. It was RNA transcripts that yielded the amplified TCR beta CDR3 regions. With the HTBI primer set, the TCR CDR3 went through a first round of RT-PCR. TCRdb passed the multiplex PCR reads through MiXCR, listing each CDR3 protein once. The data show around 500,000 distinct CDR3 sequences, roughly 15% seen once.

Sequencing was carried out using blood. V is TRBV4-1 and J is TRBJ2-2; D is unclear. The TCR sequence derives from a woman aged 40 to 50 with Graves' hyperthyroidism. This chain's CDR3 is CASSQGLLRNTGELFF. CDR3 DNA: TGCGCCAGCAGCCAAGGCTTACTCAGGAACACCGGGGAGCTGTTTTTT.